This TCR beta chain stems from a study of cytomegalovirus exposure and HLA in healthy donors (dated by TCRdb to about 2017). Context from the whole study: According to a later analysis, the approximately 130 validation repertoires were produced on the same platform as the approximately 690 repertoires of the first cohort. The study was designed to test whether signatures of past pathogen exposure could be identified by cataloging public T cell receptors. A separate validation cohort of 90 to 150 different subjects was used in addition to the approximately 670-subject first cohort. To predict cytomegalovirus infection status, the study combined high-throughput TCR immunosequencing, statistical association of individual TCRs with disease status, and machine learning.

Results and caveats for the whole study, not just this receptor: In vitro tests confirmed that a few of the cytomegalovirus-associated TCR beta chains recognize cytomegalovirus antigens. The study listed approximately 160 TCR beta chains as associated with cytomegalovirus. All 120 repertoires were used to score co-occurrence in the validation cohort in a later analysis, because that analysis had no HLA typing for the cohort. The classifier was reported to diagnose cytomegalovirus status with high specificity and sensitivity in both the original cohort and the validation cohort. The authors suggested that the approach could potentially be extended to other disease states and immunological phenotypes. Most TCR sequences were observed very rarely across donors, whereas some public TCRs were present in many individuals. A later analysis found that TCRs clustered in the first cohort also tended to co-occur in the 110 or so validation repertoires, with about 94% of cluster scores above 0.

Separate from the roughly 700-subject first cohort, the validation cohort of 95 to 150 subjects was the group to which the donors belonged. The method was the immunoSEQ multiplex PCR assay. The original methods were these. To diagnose cytomegalovirus status from the catalog of TCR beta chain sequences, a statistical classification framework was built. The table was pulled from immuneACCESS by TCRdb, which kept in-frame rearrangements only. Such tables lose some clones; where checked, under half of the loss comes from unresolved V genes, and the rest has no known cause. The DNA gave D and trimming, while V, J and clone size come from that table. In this sample the table shows some 170,000 clones, 86% of which occur a single time. The ten largest clones represent less than 3.5% of the sample. CDR1 and CDR2, per the germline V gene, are SNHLY and FYNNEI. V lost 7 bases and J lost 3 bases, and the count of bases not matched to a germline gene is 7. Taken from cysteine to phenylalanine, the CDR3 has 16 residues. The entry retains the CDR3 DNA only, 48 bases that are in frame from base 1.

Regarding this clone: The antigen this receptor binds is unknown. No base qualities exist here, and no much larger clone lies one base off it.

The specimen was PBMCs. The V and J segments used are TRBV2 and TRBJ2-3; 13 middle bases align to TRBD2. The sequence was obtained from a man aged 18 to 29 in good health and CMV-seropositive. The DNA sequence reads TGTGCCAGCACCCCGGGACTAGCGGGAATTACAGATACGCAGTATTTT. Translated, this gives CASTPGLAGITDTQYF.